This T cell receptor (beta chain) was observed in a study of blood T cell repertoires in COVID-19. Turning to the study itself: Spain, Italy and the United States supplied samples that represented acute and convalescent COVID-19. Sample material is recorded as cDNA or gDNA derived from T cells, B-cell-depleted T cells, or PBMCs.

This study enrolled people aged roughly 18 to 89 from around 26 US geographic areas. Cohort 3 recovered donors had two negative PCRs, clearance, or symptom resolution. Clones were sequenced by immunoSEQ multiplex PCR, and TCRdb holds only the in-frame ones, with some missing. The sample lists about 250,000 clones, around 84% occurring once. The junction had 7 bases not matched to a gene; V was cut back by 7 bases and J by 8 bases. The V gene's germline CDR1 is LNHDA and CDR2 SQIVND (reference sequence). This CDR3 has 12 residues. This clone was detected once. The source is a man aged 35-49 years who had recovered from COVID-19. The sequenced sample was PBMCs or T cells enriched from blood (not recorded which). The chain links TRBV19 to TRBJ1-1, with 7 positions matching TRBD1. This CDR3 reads CASTIWGQEAFF. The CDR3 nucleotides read TGTGCCAGTACCATCTGGGGACAGGAAGCTTTCTTT.